This T cell receptor (beta chain) was obtained from a study of blood T cells in healthy people across ages (dated by TCRdb to the mid-2010s). Context from the whole study: Template switching captured roughly one uniquely barcoded TCR beta cDNA molecule per two T cells in model experiments. To avoid experimental bias, donors of different ages were distributed randomly across sequencing lanes. The study analyzed two additional independent replicas of 1 million unique cDNA reads from the same blood draw for two donors, one aged 18 to 29 and one aged 80 or older. Age-related changes in TCR beta repertoire diversity were measured in the study by deep sequencing normalized with unique cDNA molecular identifiers. Donors were grouped into four age groups: young (average 16 years), middle-aged (approximately 41), aged (around 60) and long-lived (approximately 82). General study outcomes and caveats: Total diversity estimates from one million sequenced T cells were considered lower bounds and underestimates. There was a strong correlation between observed TCR beta diversity and the percentage of naive T cells measured by flow cytometry. Observed TCR beta diversity per million T cells fell roughly linearly with age, and a significant reduction was already apparent by age about 43. Because the CMV infection status of the donors was unknown, age-related changes in expanded clonotypes may potentially have been confounded. Because profiling used bulk unsorted PBMCs, naive and antigen-experienced compartments could not be compared conclusively. Compared with the aged group, the long-lived group had more naive CD4+ T cells, fewer expanded clones and increased TCR diversity, a pattern suggesting age selection.

Receptor amplification or capture employed 5' RACE. Sequencing instrument: Illumina HiSeq 2500. A second roughly 7 to 11 cycle PCR used a sample-barcoded 5' primer and a J-beta primer mix. Each TCR beta cDNA molecule received a unique molecular identifier from a template-switch 5' adaptor carrying 12 random nucleotides. Each sample yielded at least 3 million CDR3-containing paired-end reads. All of the RNA was converted into first-strand cDNA using the Mint cDNA synthesis kit, with a TRBC-specific oligonucleotide serving as the primer. Following uracil-DNA glycosylase treatment, all cDNA underwent a first 18-cycle PCR with the universal primers M1SS and BC2_uni_R. The source study handled its data this way. Each sample was normalized by randomly selecting 1 million high-quality reads, each carrying a distinct molecular identifier. Instead of being binned into consensus sequences, reads with shared molecular identifiers were discarded. MiTCR, set to a Q25 quality threshold and the strictest error-elimination algorithm, was used for CDR3 identification, clonotype clustering and error correction. Lower-bound total TCR beta diversity was estimated with a nonparametric unseen species model using Euler transformation. Using fastp trimming at Q25 and MiXCR clonotype assembly, TCRdb reanalyzed the public sequencing data and kept in-frame beta chains. All rows with the same CDR3 protein become a single entry with the most common DNA and genes. TCRdb's processing, not the study's, gives the V and J calls here. This sample gives some 1,500,000 distinct CDR3 sequences in total; about 42% of them show up just once. The top ten constitute less than 5% of the sample.

The germline V gene supplies CDR1 MNHEY and CDR2 SVGEGT. Spanning cysteine to phenylalanine, the CDR3 consists of 15 amino acids. Here the CDR3 DNA is all that survives: 45 bases in frame from base 1. From V the trimming removes 6 bases and from J it removes 6 bases, while the gene matches leave 13 bases of the junction unaccounted for. Points on this clonotype: Its antigen is unknown. No much larger clone is present one base from it, and per-base qualities are unavailable.

Systemically healthy Caucasian individuals from Russia, 35 to 50 in total and aged roughly 6 to 100 years, were included as donors. Each donor gave roughly 9.5 milliliters of peripheral blood, collected into EDTA-treated Vacutainer tubes. Ficoll-Paque density-gradient centrifugation was used to isolate PBMCs, with at least 6.5 million per sample. Trizol reagent was used to extract total RNA from the PBMCs, yielding at least 6 micrograms per sample. The percentages of naive CD45RAhigh/CD27high T cells were determined by flow cytometry on a PBMC aliquot from every donor. Rearrangement joined TRBV6-2 or TRBV6-3 to TRBJ1-1, and 7 junctional nucleotides match TRBD1. This TCR was recovered from a woman in her late teens or twenties in good health. The specimen was blood. The CDR3 amino acid sequence is: CASRKQGRQAAEAFF. The DNA sequence is as follows: TGTGCCAGCAGAAAACAGGGGCGACAAGCGGCTGAAGCTTTCTTT.